The rows below give T cell receptor beta chains drawn from one sample of a study of tumor-infiltrating lymphocytes in localized non-small cell lung cancer. TCRdb's copy holds only in-frame clones and misses some; the assay was immunoSEQ multiplex PCR. Here the sample spans about 16,000 clones, under 85% being singletons. The sequenced material came from lung tumor tissue. The source is a human donor with non-small cell lung cancer. Both conserved end residues are part of each CDR3. D genes are given only for firm matches. Clone size is not always given. Where it is, it says once, few, many or a class for expanded clones.

j_call clone_size v_call d_call cdr3_nt cdr3_aa
TRBJ1-3 - TRBV27 - TGTGCCAGCAGTTTGGGGGGAATCTCTGGAAACACCATATATTTT CASSLGGISGNTIYF
TRBJ1-1 few TRBV2 - TGTGCCAGCAGGACAGCTCCCCCCACTGAAGCTTTCTTT CASRTAPPTEAFF
TRBJ2-7 - TRBV29-1 TRBD2 TGCAGCGCCAGCGGGACGGGAAAAAGCTCCTACGAGCAGTACTTC CSASGTGKSSYEQYF
TRBJ2-5 once TRBV27 TRBD1 TGTGCCAGCAGTTCCGGGACAGGGAGCGCAGAGACCCAGTACTTC CASSSGTGSAETQYF
TRBJ2-3 - TRBV2 TRBD2 TGTGCCAGCAGTGAAGCCTTGGGACTAGCGGGGCCTACTAGCACAGATACGCAGTATTTT CASSEALGLAGPTSTDTQYF
TRBJ2-1 few TRBV5-6 TRBD2 TGTGCCAGCAGCTTTACTGGCGGGGGAGTCTCCACTGATGAGCAGTTCTTC CASSFTGGGVSTDEQFF
TRBJ1-1 - TRBV11-2 - TGTGCCAGCAGCTTTCGGCAGCCCCGATACCAAACTGAAGCTTTCTTT CASSFRQPRYQTEAFF
TRBJ2-7 once TRBV5-4 TRBD2 TGTGCCAGCAGCCACGGACTAGCGGGCCTTCGCGAGCAGTACTTC CASSHGLAGLREQYF
TRBJ1-1 - TRBV6-1 - TGTGCCAGCACCGGAGGTGGTAGGACTGAAGCTTTCTTT CASTGGGRTEAFF
TRBJ1-6 medium-sized TRBV7-6 - TGTGCCAGCAGCTTCGGTCCGTCGGGTCTTAATTCACCCCTCCACTTT CASSFGPSGLNSPLHF
TRBJ1-5 few TRBV28 - TGTGCCAGCAGTTTGGATAGGGGAGGAGGTGTGCCCCAGCATTTT CASSLDRGGGVPQHF
TRBJ1-4 few TRBV29-1 - TGCAGCGCCGGTAATGAAAAACTGTTTTTT CSAGNEKLFF
TRBJ2-3 few TRBV28 - TGTGCCAGCAGCGGACAGAAAGGCACAGATACGCAGTATTTT CASSGQKGTDTQYF
TRBJ1-2 once TRBV6-5 - TGTGCCAGCAGACCCGGCGGGAACTATGGCTACACCTTC CASRPGGNYGYTF
TRBJ1-4 few TRBV19 - TGTGCCAGTAGCAGGGGCCCCGAAAAACTGTTTTTT CASSRGPEKLFF
TRBJ1-1 - TRBV14 - TGTGCCAGCAGCCAAGGAGGGCAGGCTTTCTTT CASSQGGQAFF
TRBJ2-4 - TRBV2 - TGTGCCAGCATCGAGGAGGCATTGGGCAAAAACATTCAGTACTTC CASIEEALGKNIQYF
TRBJ1-2 once TRBV4-2 - TGTGCCAGCAGCCAAGAGGGTAGGGGTAACTATGGCTACACCTTC CASSQEGRGNYGYTF
TRBJ1-2 - TRBV4-1 TRBD1 TGCGCCAGCAGCCAAGACGACAGGGGTGAGGGTGGCTACACCTTC CASSQDDRGEGGYTF
TRBJ2-2 - TRBV5-1 - TGCGCCAGCAGCCCAGGGGACTACAACACCGGGGAGCTGTTTTTT CASSPGDYNTGELFF
TRBJ2-1 once TRBV7-3 - TGTGCCAGCAGCTTAACGAATGACAATGAGCAGTTCTTC CASSLTNDNEQFF
TRBJ1-1 medium-sized TRBV27 - TGTGCCAGCAGGCATCAGGGGAACACTGAAGCTTTCTTT CASRHQGNTEAFF
TRBJ2-3 - TRBV6-5 - TGTGCCAGCAGTTACGGAGGGTTCACAGATACGCAGTATTTT CASSYGGFTDTQYF
TRBJ2-7 - TRBV9 - TGTGCCAGCAGCGTAGTGGGGAGCGAGCAGTACTTC CASSVVGSEQYF
TRBJ2-2 - TRBV18 - TGTGCCAGCTCACCATTCCCCACCGGGGAGCTGTTTTTT CASSPFPTGELFF
TRBJ1-3 - TRBV7-9 - TGTGCCAGCAGCTTGGGGACGGCCTCTGGAAACACCATATATTTT CASSLGTASGNTIYF
TRBJ1-5 - TRBV19 TRBD1 TGTGCCAGTAGGACAGGGGTAGGCGCGAGCAATCAGCCCCAGCATTTT CASRTGVGASNQPQHF
TRBJ2-1 - TRBV7-9 - TGTGCCAGCAGCTCCCGCAGGTACTCCTACAATGAGCAGTTCTTC CASSSRRYSYNEQFF
TRBJ1-3 - TRBV2 - TGTGCCAGCAGTGACTTGGGGCAGCCTGGAAACACCATATATTTT CASSDLGQPGNTIYF
TRBJ2-5 - TRBV21-1 - TGTGCCACCAATAGGCCCCCCCTTGACAGGCAAGAGACCCAGTACTTC CATNRPPLDRQETQYF
TRBJ1-1 - TRBV7-9 - TGTGCCAGCGCTACGGGGGGGACTGAAGCTTTCTTT CASATGGTEAFF
TRBJ2-5 - TRBV28 TRBD2 TGTGCCAGCAGCTTAGCGGGAGGGCGAGAGGAGACCCAGTACTTC CASSLAGGREETQYF
TRBJ2-5 - TRBV5-8 TRBD1 TGTGCCAGCAGCTTGGTACAGGGGGCAGAGACCCAGTACTTC CASSLVQGAETQYF
TRBJ2-1 few TRBV18 TRBD1 TGTGCCAGCTCACTCTTGGGACAGGGGGCTATGAATGAGCAGTTCTTC CASSLLGQGAMNEQFF
TRBJ2-2 - TRBV27 TRBD2 TGTGCCAGCAGTTTATCCCTTTCTAGCGGGGTTTATACCGGGGAGCTGTTTTTT CASSLSLSSGVYTGELFF
TRBJ2-3 - TRBV30 TRBD2 TGTGCCTGGACCAGCGGGAGGGGTGGGGATACGCAGTATTTT CAWTSGRGGDTQYF
TRBJ2-3 few TRBV4-2 - TGTGCCAGCAGCCAAGATGGGCGAGCCCCAGATACGCAGTATTTT CASSQDGRAPDTQYF
TRBJ2-5 - TRBV28 - TGTGCCAGCAGTTTACAGCAAGAGACCCAGTACTTC CASSLQQETQYF
TRBJ1-2 - TRBV29-1 - TGCAGCTCATATGACCGCAACTATGGCTACACCTTC CSSYDRNYGYTF